The rows below give T cell receptor beta chains drawn from one sample of a study of T-cell memory formation after mild COVID-19. Using its own MiXCR run on the 5' RACE reads, TCRdb lists one record per CDR3 protein. The sample records some 350,000 distinct CDR3 sequences, 13% being singletons. Material: PBMCs or a T cell subset sorted from them (not recorded which). Every receptor here comes from a man in his late teens or twenties who had mild COVID-19 (a few samples of this study predate the infection). Cell type and time point are not known. Both conserved end residues are part of each CDR3. The D gene is left open where the match is weak. Size is stated for part of the rows, as once, few or many counts, or as a class when the clone is expanded.

>NA|TRBJ1-1|TRBV15|NA
TGTGCCACCAGCAGAGAGGACAGTGAAGCTTTCTTT
CATSREDSEAFF
>TRBD1|TRBJ2-1|TRBV4-3|once
TGCGCCAGCAGCCAAGCGACAGGGGGAATTAATGAGCAGTTCTTC
CASSQATGGINEQFF
>TRBD1|TRBJ1-5|TRBV4-1|NA
TGCGCCAGCAGCCAGCAGGGGGCCTATAGCAATCAGCCCCAGCATTTT
CASSQQGAYSNQPQHF
>NA|TRBJ2-3|TRBV20-1|few
TGCAGTGCTAGAGCACAGGGGTTGGCCGGAGGGGATACGCAGTATTTT
CSARAQGLAGGDTQYF
>TRBD1|TRBJ1-4|TRBV29-1|many
TGCAGCGTTTCTCAGGGGGCGCGGGGTGAAAAACTGTTTTTT
CSVSQGARGEKLFF
>NA|TRBJ2-3|TRBV6-2/TRBV6-3|NA
TGTGCCAGCAGTACCTCACCTGATACGCAGTATTTT
CASSTSPDTQYF
>NA|TRBJ1-1|TRBV18|NA
TGTGCCAGCTCACCACAGGGTAAAAACACTGAAGCTTTCTTT
CASSPQGKNTEAFF
>NA|TRBJ1-5|TRBV6-4|few
TGTGCCCTCCAGCCCCAGCATTTT
CALQPQHF
>NA|TRBJ2-2|TRBV7-9|few
TGTGCCAGCAGCTCTCGCCAGAACACCGGGGAGCTGTTTTTT
CASSSRQNTGELFF
>NA|TRBJ1-6|TRBV20-1|few
TGCAGTGCTAAGAGCCAGTGGGAATCACCCCTCCACTTT
CSAKSQWESPLHF
>NA|TRBJ1-5|TRBV6-2/TRBV6-3|NA
TGTGCCAGCAGCTATGACAGGCCCAGGGAGCCCCAGCATTTT
CASSYDRPREPQHF
>NA|TRBJ1-6|TRBV6-6|NA
TGTGCCAGCAGCCTAGGGTGGCAGGGAAATTCACCCCTCCACTTT
CASSLGWQGNSPLHF
>NA|TRBJ2-5|TRBV5-1|few
TGCGCCAGCAGCGCAAACACGGGGGACGGAGAGACCCAGTACTTC
CASSANTGDGETQYF
>NA|TRBJ2-3|TRBV29-1|NA
TGCAGCGTTGAAGTCGGAGATACGCAGTATTTT
CSVEVGDTQYF
>NA|TRBJ2-1|TRBV2|few
TGTGCCAGCAGGGGTAGCAGGAATGAGCAGTTCTTC
CASRGSRNEQFF
>NA|TRBJ1-5|TRBV24-1|few
TGTGCCACCAGTGCAACGGGACAGCCCCAGCATTTT
CATSATGQPQHF
>NA|TRBJ2-5|TRBV25-1|few
TGTGCCAGCAGAAGCGGACGGCTGGGGACCCAGTACTTC
CASRSGRLGTQYF
>TRBD2|TRBJ2-1|TRBV4-3|many
TGCGCCAGCAGCCACCGAGCGGGGGACAATGAGCAGTTCTTC
CASSHRAGDNEQFF
>NA|TRBJ2-6|TRBV6-4|many
TGTGCCAGCAGTCAAAACTCTGGGGCCAACGTCCTGACTTTC
CASSQNSGANVLTF
>TRBD2|TRBJ2-3|TRBV7-9|many
TGTGCCAGCAGCCCCGGACTAGAGGGAGATACGCAGTATTTT
CASSPGLEGDTQYF
>NA|TRBJ1-1|TRBV28|NA
TGTGCCAGCAGCGCCTTCGTGGGGACACCTAGAACCGAAGCTTTCTTT
CASSAFVGTPRTEAFF
>NA|TRBJ1-3|TRBV4-1|NA
TGCGCCAGCAGCCAAGACCTCAGGGGTGCGGGAAACACCATATATTTT
CASSQDLRGAGNTIYF
>NA|TRBJ2-5|TRBV7-9|many
TGTGCCAGCAGCTTAACACCCCAAGAGACCCAGTACTTC
CASSLTPQETQYF
>NA|TRBJ2-3|TRBV7-7|few
TGTGCTAGCAGCCAGACTACTAGCACAGATACGCAGTATTTT
CASSQTTSTDTQYF
>TRBD2|TRBJ2-4|TRBV20-1|NA
TGCAGTGCTGCGGGGGACCGAGGGAACATTCAGTACTTC
CSAAGDRGNIQYF
>NA|TRBJ1-2|TRBV6-5|few
TGTGGTAACGCTGGCTATGGCTACACCTTC
CGNAGYGYTF
>NA|TRBJ1-3|TRBV25-1|few
TGTGCCAGCAGTGAATATGGGGAGGTTGGAAACACCATATATTTT
CASSEYGEVGNTIYF
>TRBD1|TRBJ1-1|TRBV5-6|few
TGTGCCAGCAGCGGACAGGGGAGTGGTATCCCTGAAGCTTTCTTT
CASSGQGSGIPEAFF
>NA|TRBJ2-3|TRBV7-2|NA
TGTGCCAGCAGCCTCCGGGACCCCCCGGATACGCAGTATTTT
CASSLRDPPDTQYF
>TRBD1|TRBJ1-1|TRBV10-3|few
TGTGCCATCGGGGGGACAGGCGGTCGAGCTTTCTTT
CAIGGTGGRAFF
>TRBD1|TRBJ2-1|TRBV29-1|few
TGCAGCGTCTCAAGGGACAGGGAATACAATGAGCAGTTCTTC
CSVSRDREYNEQFF
>TRBD1|TRBJ1-1|TRBV27|NA
TGTGCCAGCAGTTGGACAGGGGTTACTGAAGCTTTCTTT
CASSWTGVTEAFF
>TRBD1|TRBJ1-6|TRBV7-9|few
TGTGCCAGCAGCCGCCAGGGACAGGGTAACGGTTCACCCCTCCACTTT
CASSRQGQGNGSPLHF
>NA|TRBJ2-5|TRBV6-5|NA
TGTGCCAGCACTCGCTCTCGGGACGGGGGATACCAGTACTTC
CASTRSRDGGYQYF
>NA|TRBJ1-1|TRBV5-1|NA
TGCGCCACCCGAAGGGTGGATTTGGGTGAAGCTTTCTTT
CATRRVDLGEAFF
>NA|TRBJ1-2|TRBV29-1|NA
TGCAGCGTTGGTCCCGGCAACTTCGGCTACACCTTC
CSVGPGNFGYTF
>NA|TRBJ1-1|TRBV18|few
TGTGCCAGCTCACCCATCGTCCCTGAAGCTTTCTTT
CASSPIVPEAFF
>NA|TRBJ1-2|TRBV7-8|NA
TGTGCCAGCAGACGAGGCAGGGTTTCCTCATATGGCTACACCTTC
CASRRGRVSSYGYTF
>NA|TRBJ1-2|TRBV4-2|few
TGTGCCAGCAGCCCCTACCCTGCGGGGGATGGCTACACCTTC
CASSPYPAGDGYTF
>NA|TRBJ1-2|TRBV25-1|few
TGTGCCAGCAGTGCGGGGCTGGACTATGGCTACACCTTC
CASSAGLDYGYTF
>TRBD1|TRBJ2-3|TRBV7-7|few
TGTGCCAGCAGCTCCGGGACAGGGTCGGCAGATACGCAGTATTTT
CASSSGTGSADTQYF
>NA|TRBJ2-1|TRBV4-1|few
TGCGCCAGCAGCCAGGAGCCGGGCAATGAGCAGTTCTTC
CASSQEPGNEQFF
>NA|TRBJ2-6|TRBV20-1|few
TGCAGTGCTATCGCTGGGGCCAACGTCCTGACTTTC
CSAIAGANVLTF
>TRBD1|TRBJ1-2|TRBV6-2/TRBV6-3|many
TGTGCCAGCAGTTCACCCGCCGGGACAGACTATGGCTACACCTTC
CASSSPAGTDYGYTF
>NA|TRBJ2-1|TRBV6-2/TRBV6-3|NA
TGTGCCAGCCGGCAGCCAAGCTCCTACAATGAGCAGTTCTTC
CASRQPSSYNEQFF